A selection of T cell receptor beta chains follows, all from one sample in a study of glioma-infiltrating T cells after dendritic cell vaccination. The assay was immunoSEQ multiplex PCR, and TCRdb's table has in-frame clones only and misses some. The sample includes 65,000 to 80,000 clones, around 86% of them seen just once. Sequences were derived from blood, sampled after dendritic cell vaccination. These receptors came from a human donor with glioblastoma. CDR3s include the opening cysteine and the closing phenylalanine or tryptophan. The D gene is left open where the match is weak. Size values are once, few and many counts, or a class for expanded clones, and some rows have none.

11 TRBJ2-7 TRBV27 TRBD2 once TGTGCCAGCAGGTGGGGGGGCGAGCAGTACTTC CASRWGGEQYF
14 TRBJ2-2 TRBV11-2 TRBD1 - TGTGCCAGCAGCGTAAGGACAGGGATCGGGGAGCTGTTTTTT CASSVRTGIGELFF
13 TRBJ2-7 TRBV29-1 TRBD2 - TGCAGCGTCGAGGCGGGGGTCGCCTACGAGCAGTACTTC CSVEAGVAYEQYF
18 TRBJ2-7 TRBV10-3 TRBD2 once TGTGCCATCAGTGGGGAGGGGACTAGCGGGCGAACTTTCTACGAGCAGTACTTC CAISGEGTSGRTFYEQYF
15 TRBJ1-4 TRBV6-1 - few TGTGCCAGCAGCCATGAGGGAGGAGATAATGAAAAACTGTTTTTT CASSHEGGDNEKLFF
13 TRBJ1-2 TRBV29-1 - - TGCAGCGTTGAGGGGGGTAAAGGGTATGGCTACACCTTC CSVEGGKGYGYTF
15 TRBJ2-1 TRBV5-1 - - TGCGCCAGCAGCTTGGCCGACTCTTGGCACAATGAGCAGTTCTTC CASSLADSWHNEQFF
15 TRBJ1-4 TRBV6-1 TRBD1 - TGTGCCAGCAGTGAACGCGGGACAGGGTTGGAAAAACTGTTTTTT CASSERGTGLEKLFF
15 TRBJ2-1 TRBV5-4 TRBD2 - TGTGCCAGCAGCTACACTAGCGGAGGCGGCAATGAGCAGTTCTTC CASSYTSGGGNEQFF
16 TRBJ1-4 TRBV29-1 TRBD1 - TGCAGCGTTGAAGAAGGGGAGACAGGGTCTAATGAAAAACTGTTTTTT CSVEEGETGSNEKLFF
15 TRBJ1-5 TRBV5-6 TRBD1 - TGTGCCAGCAGCTTACGGACAGGGGACAATCAGCCCCAGCATTTT CASSLRTGDNQPQHF
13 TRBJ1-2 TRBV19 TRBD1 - TGTGCCAGTAGTATACGACAGGGTAGGGGCTACACCTTC CASSIRQGRGYTF
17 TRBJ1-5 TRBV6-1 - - TGTGCCAGCAGTGAACGAGGGGGGGCTATTAGCAATCAGCCCCAGCATTTT CASSERGGAISNQPQHF
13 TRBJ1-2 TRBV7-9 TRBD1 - TGTGCCAGCAGCTTTGGACAGGGGAAAGGCTACACCTTC CASSFGQGKGYTF
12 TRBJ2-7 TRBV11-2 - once TGTGCCAGCAGCTTAGCAGGGTACGAGCAGTACTTC CASSLAGYEQYF
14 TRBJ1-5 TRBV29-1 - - TGCAGCGTTGACGAGGGAAGGGGCAATCAGCCCCAGCATTTT CSVDEGRGNQPQHF
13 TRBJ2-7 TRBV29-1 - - TGCAGCGTTGAAACCGGGGAATCCTACGAGCAGTACTTC CSVETGESYEQYF
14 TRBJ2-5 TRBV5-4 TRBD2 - TGTGCCAGCAGCTCCGGGGGGACTCCTTGGACCCAGTACTTC CASSSGGTPWTQYF
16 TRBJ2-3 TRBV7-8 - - TGTGCCAGCAGCTTGGGTACGGGGAGGAGCACAGATACGCAGTATTTT CASSLGTGRSTDTQYF
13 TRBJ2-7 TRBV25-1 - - TGTGCCAGCAGCGAGGGGGTAGTTGCCGAGCAGTACTTC CASSEGVVAEQYF
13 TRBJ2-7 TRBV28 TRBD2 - TGTGCCATCGCGGGGGTACCCTCCTACGAGCAGTACTTC CAIAGVPSYEQYF
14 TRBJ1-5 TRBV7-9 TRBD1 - TGTGCCAGCAGCTCCGACAGGGAGCGGCAGCCCCAGCATTTT CASSSDRERQPQHF
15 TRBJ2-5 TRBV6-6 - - TGTGCCAGCAGTTACCGGACTAGGGGGAAAGAGACCCAGTACTTC CASSYRTRGKETQYF
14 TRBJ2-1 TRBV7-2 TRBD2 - TGTGCCAGCAGCTTGGGCGGACGGGGGGTTGAGCAGTTCTTC CASSLGGRGVEQFF
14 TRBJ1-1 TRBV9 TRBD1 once TGTGCCAGCAACCCCCTTGGACAGGGCGCTGAAGCTTTCTTT CASNPLGQGAEAFF
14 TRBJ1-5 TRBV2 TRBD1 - TGTGCCAGCAGAAGACAGGGTGGCAATCAGCCCCAGCATTTT CASRRQGGNQPQHF
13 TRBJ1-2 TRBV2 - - TGTGCCAGCAGTGATGCAGGGGCGAGGGGCTACACCTTC CASSDAGARGYTF
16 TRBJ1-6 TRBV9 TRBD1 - TGTGCCAGCAGCTCGCCCGGGACAGCCAGGAACTCACCCCTCCACTTT CASSSPGTARNSPLHF
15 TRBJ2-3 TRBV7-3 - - TGTGCCAGCAGCTCGACCGGGAGTCCGACAGATACGCAGTATTTT CASSSTGSPTDTQYF
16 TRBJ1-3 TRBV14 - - TGTGCCAGCAGCCAAGATCTTGGCAGGGTTGGAAACACCATATATTTT CASSQDLGRVGNTIYF